The text below deals with one TCR beta chain. The antigen remains unidentified. The sample comes from a study of T cell responses to AZD1222 COVID-19 vaccine. Across the whole study: Recipients boosted at about 4 weeks or about 12 weeks are pooled. Whole-study results and caveats: Donors were mostly white British, more females; clonal diversity possibly underestimated.

The CDR3 sequence is 14 residues long. Germline CDR1 LGHDT, CDR2 YNNKEL (reference sequence). Trimming stripped 6 bases from V and 0 bases from J, with 9 bases between. The method was immunoSEQ multiplex PCR; TCRdb's version includes in-frame clones alone and lacks a portion of them. Among under 200,000 clones, roughly 90% were seen once, and the ten largest hold more than 5.5%. The genes are TRBV3-1 (or the pseudogene TRBV3-2) and TRBJ2-1; D not resolved. The sample was peripheral blood, taken on day 0 of AZD1222 vaccination. The TCR sequence derives from an adult in good health. The CDR3 nucleotides are TGTGCCAGCAGTTCCCCTAGCTCCTACAATGAGCAGTTCTTC. Protein: CASSSPSSYNEQFF.